This TCR beta chain came from a study of T cell repertoires in cytomegalovirus infection. As for the study in general: Use of recently identified HLA-C-restricted and well-studied HLA-B-restricted CMV epitopes was part of the study. Public TCR beta signatures were indicative of both CMV infection and a matching HLA type.

Remarks on this clonotype: Its specificity is unknown.

TCRdb reanalysed the reads using MiXCR and keeps one entry per CDR3 protein. The sample comprises fewer than 1,000,000 distinct CDR3 sequences, roughly a third of which are singletons, and about an eighth rests with the top ten. Study-level results: There were HLA-C-restricted CMV-specific TCR beta clonotypes dominating the ex vivo response.

Trimming shortened V by 4 bases and J by 3 bases, and 13 bases separated the two germline ends. CDR3 length: 14 amino acids. Germline V gives CDR1 MNHNS, CDR2 SASEGT. The sequence was obtained from a human donor in good health (CMV status not recorded). Some clones in this sample may be carry-over from other donors' samples. The source was cultured CD8+ T cells from PBMCs, collected from culture after CMV antigen stimulation. The V and J genes are TRBV6-1 and TRBJ2-7, with a weak D call TRBD1 (6 bases). The chain's CDR3 is CASSGYDRLYEQYF. As DNA, the CDR3 is TGTGCCAGCAGTGGATACGACAGGCTCTACGAGCAGTACTTC.